The 10 T cell receptor beta chains listed next were all sequenced from one sample in a study of Graves' ophthalmopathy and Graves' hyperthyroidism. Beta-chain TCR CDR3 regions were amplified from RNA transcripts. Second-round multiplex PCR came after a first-round RT-PCR that employed HTBI primers. TCRdb analysed the multiplex PCR reads with MiXCR anew, one entry per CDR3 protein. The table has 1 million to 1.3 million distinct CDR3 sequences, 36% seen once. The specimen was peripheral blood or thyroid tissue (not recorded which). These receptors came from an adult man with Graves' hyperthyroidism.

The genes are TRBV24-1 and TRBJ1-1, with D unresolved. With 5 bases removed from V and 3 bases from J, the gap between germline ends came to 9 bases. The CDR3 length is 13 residues. Germline V gene lookup returns CDR1 KGHDR and CDR2 SFDVKD. The chain's CDR3 is CATSVGLYTEAFF. CDR3 DNA sequence: TGTGCCACCAGTGTCGGGTTGTACACTGAAGCTTTCTTT.

In DNA, the CDR3 is TGTGCCATCAGTGAGTCGAGCGGGGGACGTGAAGCTTTCTTT. Amino acid sequence: CAISESSGGREAFF. The chain links TRBV10-3 to TRBJ1-1, with D possibly being TRBD1 (5 bases). CDR1 and CDR2 from the germline V gene are ENHRY and SYGVKD. The CDR3 contains 14 residues. The germline V and J ends were trimmed by 0 bases and 7 bases, with 12 bases remaining between them.

The table lists this clonotype with a few counts. The rearrangement joins TRBV5-1 to TRBJ2-7; 10 bases match TRBD2. Germline values: CDR1 SGHRS, CDR2 YFSETQ. V was clipped by 3 bases and J by 0 bases; unmatched bases: 3. This CDR3 has 15 amino acids. The CDR3 DNA sequence: TGCGCCAGCAGCTGGCTAGCGGGAGACTCCTACGAGCAGTACTTC. Translated: CASSWLAGDSYEQYF.

Notes on this clonotype: This may come from a read error, since a much larger clone is one base off. The chain joins TRBV10-3 to TRBJ1-2; 7 bases align to TRBD1. This CDR3 contains 15 residues. CDR1 is ENHRY, CDR2 SYGVKD, per germline. Here the CDR3 reads CASRQAMTGNYGHTF. The CDR3, as DNA: TGTGCCAGCAGACAAGCCATGACAGGGAACTATGGCCACACCTTC.

This clonotype came up a few times. The chain combines TRBV4-1 with TRBJ1-1; TRBD1 agrees at 7 bases. The ends lost 1 base at V and 0 bases at J; junction bases unmatched: 11. CDR1 and CDR2 from the germline V gene are MGHRA and YSYEKL. The CDR3 consists of 18 residues. For the CDR3, the DNA is TGCGCCAGCAGCCAAGTACGTAGACAGGGCCTAATGAACACTGAAGCTTTCTTT. Protein sequence: CASSQVRRQGLMNTEAFF.

This clonotype was detected many times. V is TRBV9 and J is TRBJ2-7, with D possibly TRBD1 on 6 matching bases. Looked up from germline, CDR1 is SGDLS and CDR2 is YYNGEE. The CDR3 covers 17 residues. The V gene lost 3 bases and the J gene lost 0 bases, with 19 bases spanning the gap. The DNA for the CDR3 is TGTGCCAGCAGCGCATCGCTGACAGGTTCCCTCTCCTACGAGCAGTACTTC. This encodes CASSASLTGSLSYEQYF.

The chain recombines TRBV19 with TRBJ2-5; 11 nucleotides line up with TRBD2. Germline lookup yields CDR1 LNHDA and CDR2 SQIVND (reference sequence). V was pared by 3 bases and J by 2 bases, with 11 bases of the junction left unmatched. The CDR3 is made up of 18 amino acids. CDR3 region: CASSIRGLAATRQETQYF. The CDR3, as DNA: TGTGCCAGTAGTATCCGGGGACTAGCGGCGACGAGGCAAGAGACCCAGTACTTC.

There are many counts of this clonotype. The chain combines TRBV7-9 with TRBJ2-7; D may be TRBD1 or TRBD2 (5 bases each). Germline-derived CDR1 and CDR2 are SEHNR and FQNEAQ (reference sequence). V dropped 1 base and J dropped 2 bases, with 18 bases sitting between them. The CDR3 is 17 residues long. The CDR3, as DNA: TGTGCCAGCAGCTTAGGGGGGATGGGGCTGCTTGCCTACGAGCAGTACTTC. It specifies CASSLGGMGLLAYEQYF.

This clonotype has at least ten counts. V and J are TRBV2 and TRBJ2-7, with 12 bases that match TRBD1. The germline V gene encodes CDR1 SNHLY and CDR2 FYNNEI. Trimming cost V 6 bases and J 6 bases; bases outside gene matches: 12. The CDR3 has 16 residues. The CDR3, as DNA: TGTGCCAGCAGCCAAGCCGGGACAGGGGGCCTTGGCGAGCAGTACTTC. Residues: CASSQAGTGGLGEQYF.

This clonotype was counted ten times or more. J is TRBJ2-7 and V is TRBV5-4; TRBD1 aligns across 9 bases. V lost 2 bases and J lost 8; bases outside the gene matches: 5. This CDR3 spans 13 amino acids. In germline, CDR1 is SGHNT, CDR2 YYREEE (reference sequence). Here the CDR3 reads CASSFPGQGKQYF. The CDR3 coding sequence is TGTGCCAGCAGCTTTCCGGGACAGGGTAAGCAGTACTTC.